This T cell receptor beta chain comes out of a study of T-cell reconstitution after alpha-beta-depleted transplantation in children. Study-wide findings and caveats: For some patients, TCRbeta diversity was high at day 60 because of recipient T cells and thymic progenitors that survived. Where alpha-beta T cells came from about two months after transplant was reportedly several hundred expanded graft clones. The authors attributed T-cell counts and diversity one year after transplant mostly to newly produced T cells.

At least ten counts were recorded for this clonotype. Its antigen is undetermined. Using unique molecular identifiers, the investigators prepared the TCRbeta library. TCRdb used MiXCR to reprocess the PCR reads, holding one entry per CDR3 protein. The profile shows roughly 45,000 distinct CDR3 sequences, roughly 8.7% of them singletons. The CDR3 consists of 16 residues. The trim removed 4 bases at V and 1 base at J, leaving 8 bases unmatched. Germline V gives CDR1 SGHRS, CDR2 YFSETQ. Sample: PBMCs, mostly from graft donor cells, taken 60 days after TCRalphabeta/CD19-depleted stem cell transplant. The clonotype was recovered from a male patient between 2 and 9 years old who had a stem cell transplant for chronic granulomatous disease, so the T cells may come from the graft donor. This sequence joins TRBV5-1 and TRBJ1-1, with TRBD1 identical over 9 bases. The CDR3 nucleotides read TGCGCCAGCAGCCCTTCGGGACAGGGTTCGAACACTGAAGCTTTCTTT. Residues: CASSPSGQGSNTEAFF.